These 19 T cell receptor beta chains were all obtained from the same sample, sequenced in a study of T cells in women clearing cervical HPV infection (dated by TCRdb to between 2018 and 2020). The library was generated by the immunoSEQ multiplex PCR assay. TCRdb re-hosts the immuneACCESS table, in-frame sequences only. Its copies lack some clones; in the studies checked, an unresolved V gene accounts for under half of them, and the cause for the rest is not known. The table of this sample itemizes tens of thousands of clones. The top ten hold about 6.3% of the sample. Source material: blood buffy coat. These receptor sequences come from a woman aged 18 to 75 with a cervical HPV16 infection that either progressed to CIN3+ or cleared (not recorded which).

Measured by frequency, this clone is hyperexpanded (1% or more). The DNA ends 3 residues before the CDR3 does, and the rest of the CDR3 is filled in from the germline J gene. This chain uses TRBV2 with TRBJ2-3; D possibly corresponds to TRBD2 (6 bases). V was trimmed by 7 bases and J by 7 bases, leaving 15 bases between them. This CDR3 has 13 amino acids. Germline assignment: CDR1 SNHLY and CDR2 FYNNEI. This chain's CDR3 is CASMSGPLNTQYF. The covered CDR3 bases are TGTGCCAGCATGAGCGGGCCCCTGAATACG.

Regarding this clone: The CDR3 end falls 3 residues outside the read, so it is completed with the germline J gene. The chain carries TRBV19 and TRBJ1-1; D unclear. Germline loops: CDR1 LNHDA, CDR2 SQIVND (reference sequence). This CDR3 spans 17 amino acids. CDR3 amino acids: CASSRTSAGGFGDEAFF. Incomplete CDR3 DNA: TGTGCCAGTAGCCGGACCAGTGCGGGAGGGTTCGGGGATGAG.

As for this clone: The sequenced fragment ends 3 residues before the CDR3 boundary, so the rest is inferred from the germline J gene. The gene calls are TRBV6-1 and TRBJ1-4; D call uncertain. CDR1 and CDR2 from the germline V gene are MNHNS and SASEGT. The CDR3 covers 14 residues. The part of the CDR3 DNA that was read is TGTGCCAGCAGTGAACCGGCAGGAGGATATAAA. Translation gives CASSEPAGGYK. The full CDR3 protein reads CASSEPAGGYKLFF.

In the case of this clone: The read terminates 3 residues before the CDR3 end, so the remaining end is supplied by the germline J gene. The chain employs TRBV28 and TRBJ2-7; 8 positions agree with TRBD1. Looked up from germline, CDR1 is MDHEN and CDR2 is SYDVKM. The CDR3 extends over 15 amino acids. The V segment lost 4 bases and the J segment 6 bases; nucleotides outside the gene matches: 11. CDR3 in amino acids: CASSSTGGIGREQYF. CDR3 DNA (partial): TGTGCCAGCAGTTCCACAGGGGGGATAGGTCGCGAG. Full variable domain (remainder filled in from reference TRBV28 and TRBJ2-7): DVKVTQSSRYLVKRTGEKVFLECVQDMDHENMFWYRQDPGLGLRLIYFSYDVKMKEKGDIPEGYSVSREKKERFSLILESASTNQTSMYLCASSSTGGIGREQYFGPGTRLTVT.

CDR3: CSARDSRVSHMNTEAFF. The CDR3 DNA, read in part, is TGCAGTGCTAGAGATAGCAGGGTCTCCCACATGAACACTGAA. This chain joins TRBV20-1 and TRBJ1-1; D may be TRBD1 (5 bases). The read falls 3 residues short of the CDR3 end, and the missing part is taken from the germline J gene. The CDR3 is 17 amino acids. The V and J ends lost 0 bases and 0 bases respectively, with 17 bases between them. Germline V gene lookup returns CDR1 DFQATT and CDR2 SNEGSKA (reference sequence).

With regard to this clone: The read terminates 3 residues before the CDR3 end, so the remaining end is supplied by the germline J gene. The V call is TRBV7-2, the J call TRBJ1-2; no firm D call. This CDR3 contains 12 residues. From germline, CDR1 is SGHTA and CDR2 FQGNSA. The covered CDR3 bases are TGTGCCAGCAGCTTAGTCTCCTACGAC. This codes for CASSLVSYD. In full, the CDR3 is CASSLVSYDYTF.

Worth noting for this clone: The CDR3 is cut off 3 residues early in the read; its end comes from the germline J gene. The V and J genes are TRBV7-9 and TRBJ1-1; D call uncertain. The CDR3 loop spans 13 amino acids. CDR1 is SEHNR, CDR2 FQNEAQ, per germline (reference sequence). Incomplete CDR3 DNA: TGTGCCAGCAGCTATAGCGACCAAGAGACA. This encodes CASSYSDQET. The whole CDR3 sequence reads CASSYSDQETAFF.

As concerns this clone: Read data end 3 residues before the CDR3 end; the end is taken from the germline J gene. This chain links TRBV7-2 with TRBJ2-3; D unclear. The CDR3 has 13 amino acids. V was shortened by 1 base and J by 4 bases, with 6 bases between the two germline ends. The germline gives CDR1 SGHTA, CDR2 FQGNSA. The CDR3 reads CASSLDFSDTQYF. Incomplete CDR3 DNA: TGTGCCAGCAGCTTAGATTTCTCAGATACG.

A remark on this clone: Coverage ceases 3 residues before the CDR3 finishes, and the germline J gene fills in the end. The rearrangement links TRBV19 to TRBJ1-2; 8 positions agree with TRBD1. This CDR3 is built from 15 residues. CDR1 and CDR2 (germline): LNHDA, SQIVND (reference sequence). Incomplete CDR3 DNA: TGTGCCAGTAGACAGGACAGGGCCAGCACAGATACC. Encoded protein: CASRQDRASTDT. The entire CDR3 is CASRQDRASTDTYTF.

Note on this clone: The read terminates 3 residues ahead of where the CDR3 ends, so the germline J gene completes it. The J gene is TRBJ2-3, the V gene TRBV13; the D is unclear. The V gene's germline CDR1 is PRHDT and CDR2 FYEKMQ (reference sequence). There are 15 residues in the CDR3. Trimming cost V 5 bases and J 0 bases, with 12 bases left between them. CDR3 region: CASSPTSLSTDTQYF. The CDR3 bases that were read are TGTGCCAGCAGCCCCACTTCACTCAGCACAGATACG.

As for this clone: Read coverage stops 3 residues before the CDR3 terminus; the germline J gene supplies the remainder. This rearrangement joins TRBV27 to TRBJ2-7; 9 bases map to TRBD2. V dropped 0 bases and J dropped 6; count of bases not matched to a gene: 3. The length of the CDR3 is 14 residues. Germline CDR1 reads MNHEY; CDR2 reads SMNVEV (reference sequence). CDR3 DNA (partial): TGTGCCAGCAGTTTATCGAAACTAGCGGGCGAG. It translates to CASSLSKLAGE. The full CDR3 protein is CASSLSKLAGEQYF.

In regard to this clone: With the read ending 3 residues before the CDR3 end, the germline J gene is used to fill in that end. The chain recombines TRBV20-1 with TRBJ1-1, with no clear D. Between the trimmed V and J ends, which lost 6 bases and 7 bases, there was a span of 15 bases. Germline V gene data show CDR1 as DFQATT and CDR2 as SNEGSKA (reference sequence). The CDR3 has 12 residues. CDR3: CSANPGVGEAFF. The covered CDR3 bases are TGCAGTGCAAACCCAGGCGTCGGTGAA.

About this clone itself: Sequencing ends 3 residues short of the CDR3 end; the germline J gene provides the rest. The J gene is TRBJ1-2, the V gene TRBV7-9, with no clear D. Deletions cut 1 base from V and 3 bases from J, with 6 bases between. In germline, CDR1 is SEHNR, CDR2 FQNEAQ (reference sequence). This CDR3 is 13 amino acids long. CDR3 protein: CASSLETDYGYTF. CDR3 DNA (partial): TGTGCCAGCAGCTTAGAGACTGACTATGGC. The variable domain in full, completed from reference TRBV7-9 and TRBJ1-2, reads DTGVSQNPRHKITKRGQNVTFRCDPISEHNRLYWYRQTLGQGPEFLTYFQNEAQLEKSRLLSDRFSAERPKGSFSTLEIQRTEQGDSAMYLCASSLETDYGYTFGSGTRLTVV.

A word on this clone: The sequence runs out 3 residues before the end of the CDR3; the remainder is reconstructed from the germline J gene. This chain connects TRBV20-1 to TRBJ1-5, with 7 positions matching TRBD1. CDR1 and CDR2 from the germline V gene are DFQATT and SNEGSKA (reference sequence). This CDR3 is built from 14 residues. Trimming removed 6 bases from V and 0 bases from J; junction bases left unmatched: 5. The covered CDR3 bases are TGCAGTGCAGCGGCAGGGGGTAGCAATCAGCCC. This translates into CSAAAGGSNQP. The complete CDR3 sequence is CSAAAGGSNQPQHF.

A note on this clone: The read gets to within 3 residues of the CDR3 end, and the germline J gene fills in the rest. This chain links TRBV7-9 with TRBJ2-1, with 7 nucleotides matching TRBD2. CDR1 SEHNR and CDR2 FQNEAQ come from the germline V gene (reference sequence). This CDR3 contains 15 residues. Losses at the gene ends were 7 bases for V and 0 bases for J; bases not matched to a gene: 6. The CDR3 DNA, read in part, is TGTGCCAGCACCCCCCGGGGGGTCTCCTACAATGAG. Its translation is CASTPRGVSYNE. The complete CDR3 reads CASTPRGVSYNEQFF.

As for this clone: With the read ending 3 residues before the CDR3 end, the germline J gene is used to fill in that end. The rearrangement joins TRBV19 to TRBJ2-7; the D is unclear. The CDR3 totals 12 residues. V lost 7 bases and J 3 bases, leaving 10 bases between the germline ends. Germline V lookup: CDR1 LNHDA, CDR2 SQIVND (reference sequence). This chain's CDR3 is CASMGGHYEQYF. The sequenced part of the CDR3 DNA is TGTGCCAGTATGGGTGGGCACTACGAG.

Comments on this clone: The missing CDR3 end, 3 residues past where the read stops, is filled in from the germline J gene. J is TRBJ2-3 and V is TRBV24-1, with TRBD2 identical over 11 bases. V shed 3 bases, J shed 2 bases, and the junction held 9 bases outside the gene matches. This CDR3 comprises 18 residues. The germline CDR1 and CDR2 sequences are KGHDR and SFDVKD. CDR3 DNA (partial): TGTGCCACCAGTGATGTTATTACTAGCGGGGGTATCACAGATACG. Protein: CATSDVITSGGITDT. The whole CDR3 sequence reads CATSDVITSGGITDTQYF.

Turning to this clone: The CDR3 extends 3 residues past the end of the read, so its final part is completed from the germline J gene. The sample carries other DNA sequences with the same CDR3. The V call is TRBV20-1, the J call TRBJ1-3, with D possibly being TRBD1 (5 bases). The ends were cut back, 7 bases at V and 4 bases at J, with 20 bases in the middle. CDR3 length: 15 amino acids. CDR1 and CDR2 (germline): DFQATT, SNEGSKA (reference sequence). This CDR3 is CSGGQSSSWGNTIYF. The DNA read from the CDR3 is TGCAGTGGGGGCCAGAGTAGCAGTTGGGGAAACACC.

Concerning this clone: The CDR3 goes on 3 residues after the read ends, and that part is filled in from the germline J gene. The chain couples TRBV5-6 to TRBJ1-4; possible D gene TRBD1, 5 bases. CDR1 is SGHDT, CDR2 YYEEEE, per germline. This CDR3 region has 15 residues. V lost 0 bases, J lost 7 bases, and 13 bases lay in between. CDR3 sequence reads: CASSLEGRAPEKLFF. The CDR3 DNA, read in part, is TGTGCCAGCAGCTTGGAGGGCAGGGCCCCTGAAAAA.